Described below is a single TCR beta chain sequence and its context. Via MiXCR, TCRdb re-called the 5' RACE reads, giving one row per CDR3 protein. Of 470,000 or so distinct CDR3 sequences detected, more than 15% appear once; the ten largest clones hold 20% to 25%. This sample was taken from a study of T-cell memory formation after mild COVID-19. The CDR3 sequence is 15 residues long. Looked up from germline, CDR1 is SGHRS and CDR2 is YFSETQ. With V trimmed by 0 bases and J by 6 bases, 3 bases remained unmatched. The sample consisted of PBMCs or a T cell subset sorted from them (not recorded which). V gene TRBV5-1 combines with J gene TRBJ1-6; 7 nucleotides align to TRBD1. This TCR was recovered from a man aged 18 to 29 who had mild COVID-19 (a few samples of this study predate the infection). Cell type and time point are not known. CDR3 nucleotide sequence: TGCGCCAGCAGCTTGGGTACAGGGGCTAATTCACCCCTCCACTTT. Its protein is CASSLGTGANSPLHF.